Reported below is one TCR beta chain. A read error may produce the germline difference seen at one junction end. Germline V gene data show CDR1 as SEHNR and CDR2 as FQNEAQ (reference sequence). The CDR3 has 14 amino acids. The sample originates from a study of tumor-infiltrating lymphocytes in oesophageal squamous cell carcinoma. One entry per CDR3 protein results from TCRdb running MiXCR on the PCR reads. The sample comprises some 25,000 distinct CDR3 sequences, roughly 35% of which are singletons, and under 30% rests with the top ten. This receptor was identified in a male donor with esophageal squamous cell carcinoma. Sequencing was done on a sample of esophageal tumor tissue. V and J are TRBV7-9 and TRBJ2-2; possibly TRBD2 for D (7 bases). Here the CDR3 DNA reads TGTGCTAGCAGCAAGGGGGGGGAAGCCGGGGAGCTGTTTTTT. This translates into CASSKGGEAGELFF. Full variable domain (missing parts from reference TRBV7-9 and TRBJ2-2): DTGVSQNPRHKITKRGQNVTFRCDPISEHNRLYWYRQTLGQGPEFLTYFQNEAQLEKSRLLSDRFSAERPKGSFSTLEIQRTEQGDSAMYLCASSKGGEAGELFFGEGSRLTVL.